A selection of T cell receptor beta chains follows, all from one sample in a study of CD8+ T cells in alopecia areata. Using immunoSEQ multiplex PCR, the repertoire was profiled, and TCRdb retains in-frame clones only, with some absent. This sample has 200,000 or so clones, with roughly 44% found just once. The material sequenced was CD4+ T cells sorted from blood, taken at approximately week 37, from a patient treated with tofacitinib. These receptors were obtained from a human donor with alopecia areata. Each CDR3 is given with its conserved first and last residue. Each record gives: V gene, D gene, J gene, clone size, CDR3 DNA, CDR3 protein. A D gene is named only where the DNA matches it firmly. Clone size is given for some rows only: seen once, a few or many times, or a class if the clone is expanded.

TRBV7-9	TRBD2	TRBJ2-3	-	TGTGCCAGCAGCTTAAGCGGGAGTCACGCAGATACGCAGTATTTT	CASSLSGSHADTQYF
TRBV5-1	-	TRBJ2-2	-	TGCGCCAGCAGCAGGACGGCGAACACCGGGGAGCTGTTTTTT	CASSRTANTGELFF
TRBV29-1	-	TRBJ2-1	-	TGCAGCGTTCGGACTTGGGGCAATGAGCAGTTCTTC	CSVRTWGNEQFF
TRBV6-5	TRBD1	TRBJ2-7	-	TGTGCCAGCAGGACAGGGCTGGATACGGGCGAGCAGTACTTC	CASRTGLDTGEQYF
TRBV25-1	-	TRBJ2-2	many	TGTGCCAGCAGTGCCCGGACTGACACCGGGGAGCTGTTTTTT	CASSARTDTGELFF
TRBV28	TRBD1	TRBJ1-5	-	TGTGCCAGCAGAGTTATATGGGGGACAGGCGGAGACAATCAGCCCCAGCATTTT	CASRVIWGTGGDNQPQHF
TRBV29-1	-	TRBJ1-1	few	TGCAGCGTTGGTCCGGGACATAAAGCTTTCTTT	CSVGPGHKAFF
TRBV6-5	-	TRBJ2-2	few	TGTGCCAGCAGTTACTCTGGCCTGACCGGGGAGCTGTTTTTT	CASSYSGLTGELFF
TRBV27	-	TRBJ2-7	once	TGTGCCAGGTTAAACCACGAGCAGTACTTC	CARLNHEQYF
TRBV5-1	TRBD2	TRBJ2-1	-	TGCGCCAGCAGCGTCACTAGCGGCTCCTACAATGAGCAGTTCTTC	CASSVTSGSYNEQFF
TRBV7-2	-	TRBJ2-4	once	TGTGCCAGCAGCCCTCAGGGAACCAGAGCCAAAAACATTCAGTACTTC	CASSPQGTRAKNIQYF
TRBV29-1	TRBD1	TRBJ2-1	-	TGCAGCGTAAGACAGGGTTACAATGAGCAGTTCTTC	CSVRQGYNEQFF
TRBV5-1	-	TRBJ2-1	-	TGCGCCAGCAGCTTAACAGGGACGCATGAGCAGTTCTTC	CASSLTGTHEQFF
TRBV28	-	TRBJ2-7	few	TGTGCCAGCAGTTTAAGTCCCAGGGCAAGCTACGAGCAGTACTTC	CASSLSPRASYEQYF
TRBV9	TRBD2	TRBJ2-7	-	TGTGCCAGCAGCGTAGCTGGAGGACTAGCGGGCGATGGCGCGCAGTACTTC	CASSVAGGLAGDGAQYF
TRBV16	-	TRBJ1-1	few	TGTGCCAGCAGTCAGGGCGCTCTTTTCCACGCCGCTGAAGCTTTCTTT	CASSQGALFHAAEAFF
TRBV15	TRBD1	TRBJ2-6	few	TGTGCCACCAGCTCGGGGACAGGACCCTTCTCTGGGGCCAACGTCCTGACTTTC	CATSSGTGPFSGANVLTF
TRBV30	-	TRBJ2-3	-	TGTGCCTGGGTGGGGGTCACAGATACGCAGTATTTT	CAWVGVTDTQYF
TRBV29-1	TRBD1	TRBJ1-1	few	TGCAGCGTTGAACATAACAGGGGTTGGGCTTTCTTT	CSVEHNRGWAFF
TRBV29-1	-	TRBJ2-7	few	TGCAGCGTCCGCATCGGTAGCATCGTCTCCTACGAGCAGTACTTC	CSVRIGSIVSYEQYF
TRBV9	-	TRBJ2-5	-	TGTGCCAGCAGCGTTGGGTCCTCGGGAGAGACCCAGTACTTC	CASSVGSSGETQYF
TRBV29-1	-	TRBJ2-3	-	TGCAGCGCCCGACGCACAGATACGCAGTATTTT	CSARRTDTQYF
TRBV6-1	TRBD1	TRBJ2-7	-	TGTGCCAGCAGTGCCCTGTTTGGACAGGGGGTCCACGAGCAGTACTTC	CASSALFGQGVHEQYF
TRBV30	TRBD1	TRBJ1-4	-	TGTGCCTGGCGGGGACAGGGGGCAGGGGAGGAAAAACTGTTTTTT	CAWRGQGAGEEKLFF
TRBV28	-	TRBJ1-3	few	TGTGCCAGCAGTAAAGCCCTTACAGGGCTGGAGAACACCATATATTTT	CASSKALTGLENTIYF
TRBV4-3	-	TRBJ1-1	-	TGCGCCAGCACCCGTGATTACATGAACACTGAAGCTTTCTTT	CASTRDYMNTEAFF
TRBV7-9	TRBD2	TRBJ2-7	-	TGTGCCAGCAGCCCGGGACTAGCGGGAGGCCAATACTACGAGCAGTACTTC	CASSPGLAGGQYYEQYF
TRBV7-3	TRBD2	TRBJ2-1	few	TGTGCCAGCAGCTTAGACAGCGGGAGGTACAATGAGCAGTTCTTC	CASSLDSGRYNEQFF
TRBV30	TRBD1	TRBJ1-4	few	TGTGCCTGGAGTAAACGGGACAGGGACGAAAAACTGTTTTTT	CAWSKRDRDEKLFF
TRBV7-2	TRBD1	TRBJ1-3	-	TGTGCCAGCAGCGCCAGACAGGGATCTGGAAACACCATATATTTT	CASSARQGSGNTIYF
TRBV11-3	-	TRBJ2-5	-	TGTGCCAGCAGCCTCGGGTCCAGACCAGAGACCCAGTACTTC	CASSLGSRPETQYF
TRBV5-6	TRBD1	TRBJ1-3	-	TGTGCCAGCAGCTTCAACCCGACAGGGGCGAACACCATATATTTT	CASSFNPTGANTIYF
TRBV27	TRBD2	TRBJ2-7	-	TGTGCCAGCACCTGCGGGAGGGCAATGGGCGAGCAGTACTTC	CASTCGRAMGEQYF
TRBV30	TRBD1	TRBJ1-5	-	TGTGCCTGGAGGGGGCAGGGGGCTGCGGATAGTCAGCCCCAGCATTTT	CAWRGQGAADSQPQHF
TRBV29-1	-	TRBJ1-1	-	TGCAGCGTTGATGGGGGACGGAGAACTGAAGCTTTCTTT	CSVDGGRRTEAFF
TRBV5-1	-	TRBJ2-3	-	TGCGCCAGCAGCCGGGCAGATACGCAGTATTTT	CASSRADTQYF
TRBV30	-	TRBJ1-2	-	TGTGCCTGGAGTCTAAGGGGTTCCGGGACATATGGCTACACCTTC	CAWSLRGSGTYGYTF
TRBV5-1	-	TRBJ2-6	few	TGCGCCAGCGGGGTGGAAGGACGGAGGTCTGGGGCCAACGTCCTGACTTTC	CASGVEGRRSGANVLTF
TRBV7-2	-	TRBJ1-1	-	TGTGCCAGCAGCCCGAACAGGGACACTGAAGCTTTCTTT	CASSPNRDTEAFF
TRBV7-2	-	TRBJ2-3	few	TGTGCCAGCAGCCCAGGAGGGCCGGAAGATACGCAGTATTTT	CASSPGGPEDTQYF
TRBV7-3	-	TRBJ2-3	-	TGTGCCAGCAGCTTAACGTCGGGTGCTTGGGATACGCAGTATTTT	CASSLTSGAWDTQYF
TRBV4-3	-	TRBJ2-5	-	TGCGCCAGCAGCCAAGACGGGCGGGAATCGTACTTC	CASSQDGRESYF
TRBV5-1	TRBD2	TRBJ2-2	few	TGCGCCAGCAGCTTCATAGCGGGAGCCCAGAACACCGGGGAGCTGTTTTTT	CASSFIAGAQNTGELFF
TRBV5-1	-	TRBJ2-2	-	TGCGCCAGCGAACCTGTCGGTAACAGGGCGAACACCGGGGAGCTGTTTTTT	CASEPVGNRANTGELFF
TRBV7-8	TRBD2	TRBJ2-1	-	TGTGCCAGCAGCTCCCTTAGCGGGAGGTACAATGAGCAGTTCTTC	CASSSLSGRYNEQFF
TRBV29-1	-	TRBJ2-7	few	TGCAGCGTTTCCGACCCCCTATCAGGGAGTCAGCAGTACTTC	CSVSDPLSGSQQYF
TRBV11-1	TRBD1	TRBJ2-3	-	TGTGCCAGCAGCTTCAGGGGGCTACATACGCAGTATTTT	CASSFRGLHTQYF